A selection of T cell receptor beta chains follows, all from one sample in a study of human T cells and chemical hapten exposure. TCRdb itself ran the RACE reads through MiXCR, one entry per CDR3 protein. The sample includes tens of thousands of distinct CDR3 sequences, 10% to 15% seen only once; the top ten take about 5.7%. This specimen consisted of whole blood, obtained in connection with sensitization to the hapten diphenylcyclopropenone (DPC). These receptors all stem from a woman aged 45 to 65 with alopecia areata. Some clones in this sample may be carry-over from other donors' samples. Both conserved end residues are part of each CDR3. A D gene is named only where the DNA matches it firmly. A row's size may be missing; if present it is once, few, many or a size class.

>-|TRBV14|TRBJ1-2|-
TGTGCCAGCAGCCAAGGGGCTTTCTATGGCTACACCTTC
CASSQGAFYGYTF
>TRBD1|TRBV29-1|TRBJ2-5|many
TGCAGCGTTGACTCCGGGACAGGGGAAGGGACCCAGTACTTC
CSVDSGTGEGTQYF
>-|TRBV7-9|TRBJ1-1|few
TGTGCCAGCAGCTTAGATCTCTGGAGAATGAACACTGAAGCTTTCTTT
CASSLDLWRMNTEAFF
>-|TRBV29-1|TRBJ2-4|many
TGCAGCGCCGGTTTAGCCAAAAACATTCAGTACTTC
CSAGLAKNIQYF
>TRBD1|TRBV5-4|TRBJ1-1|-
TGTGCCAGCAGCTACTTTCATAGACAGGGTCTGAACACTGAAGCTTTCTTT
CASSYFHRQGLNTEAFF
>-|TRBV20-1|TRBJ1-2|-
TGCAGTGCTAGCGGGGAAGCCACGCTGAGGACTAACTATGGCTACACCTTC
CSASGEATLRTNYGYTF
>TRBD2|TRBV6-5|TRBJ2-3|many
TGTGCCAGCAGTTACTCGGCGGGAGCAGATACGCAGTATTTT
CASSYSAGADTQYF
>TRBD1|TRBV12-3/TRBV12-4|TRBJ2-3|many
TGTGCCAGCAGTTCCTTGAGGGGGCGGTCAAGTACAGATACGCAGTATTTT
CASSSLRGRSSTDTQYF
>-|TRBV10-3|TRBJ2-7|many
TGTGCCATCAGTGAGTCGGTGCGGACGTCCCACGAGCAGTACTTC
CAISESVRTSHEQYF
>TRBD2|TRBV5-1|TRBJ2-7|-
TGCGCCAGCAGCTTGACGGGACTAGCGGGCGAGCAGTACTTC
CASSLTGLAGEQYF
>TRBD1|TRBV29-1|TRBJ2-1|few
TGCAGCGTTACTGGAGGACAGGGGGCCTACAATGAGCAGTTCTTC
CSVTGGQGAYNEQFF
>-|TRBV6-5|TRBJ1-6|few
TGTGCCAGCAGTTACAGGGGTCCGAATTCACCCCTCCACTTT
CASSYRGPNSPLHF
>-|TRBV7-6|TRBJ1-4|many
TGTGCCAGCAGCTTTCAGGGGCCGCCTAATGAAAAACTGTTTTTT
CASSFQGPPNEKLFF
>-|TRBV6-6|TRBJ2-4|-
TGTGCCAGCAGTCCTACAGGGAGGGCCTTCAACTTC
CASSPTGRAFNF
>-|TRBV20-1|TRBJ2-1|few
TGCAGTGCTAGAGATCGGAGTAGCGGAAGCTCCTACAATGAGCAGTTCTTC
CSARDRSSGSSYNEQFF
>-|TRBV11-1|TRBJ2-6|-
TGTGCCAGCAGTGAGACAAACTCTGGGGCCAACGTCCTGACTTTC
CASSETNSGANVLTF
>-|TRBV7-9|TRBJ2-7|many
TGTGCCAGCAGCTTTGACGGACTCTACGAGCAGTACTTC
CASSFDGLYEQYF
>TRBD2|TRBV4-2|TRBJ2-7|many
TGTGCCAGCAGCCAGGACCTAGCGGGGCCTTACGAGCAGTACTTC
CASSQDLAGPYEQYF
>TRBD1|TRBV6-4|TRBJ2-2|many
TGTGCCAGCAGTGCCTGGACAGGGAGGACCGGGGAGCTGTTTTTT
CASSAWTGRTGELFF
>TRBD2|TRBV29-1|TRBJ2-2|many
TGCAGCGTACGATTAGCGGGAGGGAACACCGGGGAGCTGTTTTTT
CSVRLAGGNTGELFF
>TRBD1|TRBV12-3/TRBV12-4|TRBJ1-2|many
TGTGCCAGCAGCCTGGGACAGGGGGCCCTCTATGGCTACACCTTC
CASSLGQGALYGYTF
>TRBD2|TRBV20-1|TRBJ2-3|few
TGCAGTGCTGGTACACTAGCGGGGGGCACAGATACGCAGTATTTT
CSAGTLAGGTDTQYF
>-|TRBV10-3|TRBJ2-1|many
TGTGCCATCAGTGACGCCTTGGGGCACGAGCAGTTCTTC
CAISDALGHEQFF
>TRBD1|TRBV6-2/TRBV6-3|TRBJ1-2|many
TGTGCCAGCAGTGGGAACAGGGGAATGGATGGCTACACCTTC
CASSGNRGMDGYTF
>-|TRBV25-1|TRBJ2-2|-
TGTGCCAGCAGTGAAGAGGCGGCACCGTTTTTT
CASSEEAAPFF
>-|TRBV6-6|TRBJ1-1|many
TGTGCCAGCAGTTACGTCCTCAAACGGGACACTGAAGCTTTCTTT
CASSYVLKRDTEAFF
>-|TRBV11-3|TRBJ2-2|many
TGTGCCAGCAGCTTAGACGGCTGGGGCTATAACACCGGGGAGCTGTTTTTT
CASSLDGWGYNTGELFF
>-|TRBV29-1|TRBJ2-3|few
TGCAGCGTTGAAGATCCTGGGACAGATACGCAGTATTTT
CSVEDPGTDTQYF
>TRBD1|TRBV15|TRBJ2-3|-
TGTGCCACCAGCAGAGCCCCACTGGGACAGGGGAGCACAGATACGCAGTATTTT
CATSRAPLGQGSTDTQYF
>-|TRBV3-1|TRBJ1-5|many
TGTGCCAGCAGCCAATCCCCGAGCTCCAATCAGCCCCAGCATTTT
CASSQSPSSNQPQHF
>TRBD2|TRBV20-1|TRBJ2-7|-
TGCAGTGCTAGAGTGACTAGCGGGAGACCCTACGAGCAGTACTTC
CSARVTSGRPYEQYF
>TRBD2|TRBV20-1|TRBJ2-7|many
TGCAGTGCTAGACAGGCGGGAGCGAGGTACGAGCAGTACTTC
CSARQAGARYEQYF
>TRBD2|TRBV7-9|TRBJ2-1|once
TGTGCCAGCAGCCGGTGGACTAGCGGGAGGCTTAGCTCCTACAATGAGCAGTTCTTC
CASSRWTSGRLSSYNEQFF
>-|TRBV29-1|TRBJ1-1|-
TGCAGCGTTGAAGATCGGGGGAGGACTGAAGCTTTCTTT
CSVEDRGRTEAFF
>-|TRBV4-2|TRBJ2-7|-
TGTGCCAGCAGCCAAGAGGATATGAGGAGAACACACTTC
CASSQEDMRRTHF
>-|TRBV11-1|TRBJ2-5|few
TGTGCCAGCAGCTTACGCAAGGCGGGACCGGAACAAGAGACCCAGTACTTC
CASSLRKAGPEQETQYF